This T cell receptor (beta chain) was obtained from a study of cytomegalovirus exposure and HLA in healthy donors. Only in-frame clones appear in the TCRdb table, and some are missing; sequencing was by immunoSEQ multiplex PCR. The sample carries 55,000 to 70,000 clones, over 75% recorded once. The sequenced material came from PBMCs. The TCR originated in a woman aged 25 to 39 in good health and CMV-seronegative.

CDR3 sequence: CASSPTGTGGVREKLFF. The CDR3 region has the DNA TGTGCCAGCAGCCCCACCGGGACAGGGGGCGTTCGGGAAAAACTGTTTTTT. This chain joins TRBV7-8 and TRBJ1-4; 12 bases line up with TRBD1. Germline V gene data show CDR1 as SGHVS and CDR2 as FQNEAQ. The CDR3 is 17 amino acids. V lost 5 bases, J lost 8 bases, and 12 bases stayed unmatched.